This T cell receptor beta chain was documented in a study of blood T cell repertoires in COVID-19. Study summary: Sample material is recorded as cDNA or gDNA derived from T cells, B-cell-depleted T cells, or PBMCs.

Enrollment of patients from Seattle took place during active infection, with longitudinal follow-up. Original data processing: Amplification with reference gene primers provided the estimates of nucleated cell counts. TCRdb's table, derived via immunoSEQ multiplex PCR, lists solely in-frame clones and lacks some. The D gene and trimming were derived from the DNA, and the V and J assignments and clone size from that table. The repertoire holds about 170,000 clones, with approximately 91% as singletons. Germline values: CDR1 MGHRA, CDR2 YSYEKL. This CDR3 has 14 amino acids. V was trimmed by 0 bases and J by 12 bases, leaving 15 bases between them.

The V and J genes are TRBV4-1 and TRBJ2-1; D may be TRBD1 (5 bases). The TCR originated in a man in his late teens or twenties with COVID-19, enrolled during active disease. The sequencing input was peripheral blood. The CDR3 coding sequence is TGCGCCAGCAGCCAAGATAGGGGCCGATGGTTGCAGTTCTTC. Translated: CASSQDRGRWLQFF.